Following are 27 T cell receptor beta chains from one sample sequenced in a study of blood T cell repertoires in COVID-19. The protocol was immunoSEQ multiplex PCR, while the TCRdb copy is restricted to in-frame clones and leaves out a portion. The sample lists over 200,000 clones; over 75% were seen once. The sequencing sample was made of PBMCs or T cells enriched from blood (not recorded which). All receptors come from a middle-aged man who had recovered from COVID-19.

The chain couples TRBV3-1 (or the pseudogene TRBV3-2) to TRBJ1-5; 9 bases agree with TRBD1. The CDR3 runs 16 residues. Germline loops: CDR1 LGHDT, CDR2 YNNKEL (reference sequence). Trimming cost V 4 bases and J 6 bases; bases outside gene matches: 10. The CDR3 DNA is TGTGCCAGCAGCCTAGGTCCGGGACAGGGAGGTCAGCCCCAGCATTTT. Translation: CASSLGPGQGGQPQHF.

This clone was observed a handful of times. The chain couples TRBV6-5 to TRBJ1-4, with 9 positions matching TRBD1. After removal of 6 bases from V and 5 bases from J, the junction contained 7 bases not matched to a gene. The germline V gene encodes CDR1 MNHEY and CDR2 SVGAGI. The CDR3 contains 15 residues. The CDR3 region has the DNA TGTGCCAGCAGACCCTCGACAGGGGGAAATGAAAAACTGTTTTTT. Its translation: CASRPSTGGNEKLFF.

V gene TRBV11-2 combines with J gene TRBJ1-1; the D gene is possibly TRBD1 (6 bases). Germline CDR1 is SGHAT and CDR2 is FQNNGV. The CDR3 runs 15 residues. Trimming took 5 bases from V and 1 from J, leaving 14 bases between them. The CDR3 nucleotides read TGTGCCAGCAGCCCCCTGACAGGTCGGAACACTGAAGCTTTCTTT. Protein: CASSPLTGRNTEAFF.

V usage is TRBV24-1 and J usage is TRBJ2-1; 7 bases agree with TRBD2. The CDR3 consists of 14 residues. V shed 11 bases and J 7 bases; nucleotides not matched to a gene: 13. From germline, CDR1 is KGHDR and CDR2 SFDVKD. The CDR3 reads CAISPGGSKNEQFF. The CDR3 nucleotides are TGTGCCATCAGCCCTGGCGGGAGTAAGAATGAGCAGTTCTTC.

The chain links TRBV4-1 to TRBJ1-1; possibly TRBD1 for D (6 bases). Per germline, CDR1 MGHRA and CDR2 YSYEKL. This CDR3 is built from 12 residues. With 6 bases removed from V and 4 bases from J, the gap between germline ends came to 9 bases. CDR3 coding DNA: TGCGCCAGCAGGGGGGGGGCCACTGAAGCTTTCTTT. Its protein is CASRGGATEAFF.

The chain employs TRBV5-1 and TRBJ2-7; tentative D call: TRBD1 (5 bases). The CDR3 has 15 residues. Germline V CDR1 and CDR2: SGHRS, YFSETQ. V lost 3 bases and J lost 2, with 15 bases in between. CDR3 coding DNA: TGCGCCAGCAGCTCAGGATCCAGGGATACCTACGAGCAGTACTTC. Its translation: CASSSGSRDTYEQYF.

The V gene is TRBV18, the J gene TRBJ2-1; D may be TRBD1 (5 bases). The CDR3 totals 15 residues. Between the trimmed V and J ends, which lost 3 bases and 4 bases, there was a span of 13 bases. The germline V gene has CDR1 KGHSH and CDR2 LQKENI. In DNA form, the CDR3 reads TGTGCCAGCTCACCTGACCTTTACAGGTACAATGAGCAGTTCTTC. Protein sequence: CASSPDLYRYNEQFF.

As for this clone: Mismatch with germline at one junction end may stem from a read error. DNA for the CDR3: TGTGCCAGCAGCTACTGGGACAATGAGCAGCAGTTCTTC. As protein: CASSYWDNEQQFF. V gene TRBV6-5 combines with J gene TRBJ2-1; TRBD1 is a possible D gene (6 bases). CDR1 is MNHEY, CDR2 SVGAGI, per germline. This CDR3 is built from 13 residues.

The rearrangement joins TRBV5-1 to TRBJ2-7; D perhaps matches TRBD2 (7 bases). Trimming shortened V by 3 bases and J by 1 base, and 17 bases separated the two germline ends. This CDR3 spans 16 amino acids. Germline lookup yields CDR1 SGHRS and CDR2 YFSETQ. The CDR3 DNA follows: TGCGCCAGCAGCTCATCCTTCGGGGGGCCGTCCTACGAGCAGTACTTC. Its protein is CASSSSFGGPSYEQYF.

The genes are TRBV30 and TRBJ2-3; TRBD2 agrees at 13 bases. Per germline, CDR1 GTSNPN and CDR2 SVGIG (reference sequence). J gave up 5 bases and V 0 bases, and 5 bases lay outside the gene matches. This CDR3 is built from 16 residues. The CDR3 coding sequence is TGTGCCTGGAGTGTTAGGACTAGCGGGGGCGGAGATACGCAGTATTTT. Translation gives CAWSVRTSGGGDTQYF. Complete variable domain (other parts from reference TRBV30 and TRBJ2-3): SQTIHQWPATLVQPVGSPLSLECTVEGTSNPNLYWYRQAAGRGLQLLFYSVGIGQISSEVPQNLSASRPQDRQFILSSKKLLLSDSGFYLCAWSVRTSGGGDTQYFGPGTRLTVL.

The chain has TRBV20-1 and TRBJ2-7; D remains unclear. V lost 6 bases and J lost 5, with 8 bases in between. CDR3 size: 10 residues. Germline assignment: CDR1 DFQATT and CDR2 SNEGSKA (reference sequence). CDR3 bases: TGCAGTGCCGGAGTGGACGAGCAGTACTTC. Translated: CSAGVDEQYF.

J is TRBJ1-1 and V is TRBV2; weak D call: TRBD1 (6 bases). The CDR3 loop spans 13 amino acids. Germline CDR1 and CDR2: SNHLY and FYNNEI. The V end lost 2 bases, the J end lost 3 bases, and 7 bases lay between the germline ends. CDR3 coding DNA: TGTGCCAGCAGTGAACAGGGGTACACTGAAGCTTTCTTT. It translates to CASSEQGYTEAFF.

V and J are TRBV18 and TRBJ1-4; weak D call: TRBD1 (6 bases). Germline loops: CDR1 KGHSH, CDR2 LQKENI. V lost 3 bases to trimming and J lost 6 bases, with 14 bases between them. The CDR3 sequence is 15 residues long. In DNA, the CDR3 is TGTGCCAGCTCACCTAGACAGGTTGGAGATGAAAAACTGTTTTTT. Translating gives CASSPRQVGDEKLFF.

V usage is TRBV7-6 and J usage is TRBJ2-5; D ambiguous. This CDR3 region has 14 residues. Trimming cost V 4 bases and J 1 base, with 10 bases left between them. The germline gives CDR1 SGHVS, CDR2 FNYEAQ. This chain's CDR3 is CASSSSPGQETQYF. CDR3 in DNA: TGTGCCAGCAGCTCCAGTCCAGGCCAAGAGACCCAGTACTTC.

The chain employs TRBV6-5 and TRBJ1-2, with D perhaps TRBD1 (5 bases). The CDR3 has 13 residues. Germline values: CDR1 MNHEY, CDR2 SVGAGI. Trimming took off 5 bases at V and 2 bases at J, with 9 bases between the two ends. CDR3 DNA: TGTGCCAGCAGTCGCCAGGGCAACTATGGCTACACCTTC. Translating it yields CASSRQGNYGYTF.

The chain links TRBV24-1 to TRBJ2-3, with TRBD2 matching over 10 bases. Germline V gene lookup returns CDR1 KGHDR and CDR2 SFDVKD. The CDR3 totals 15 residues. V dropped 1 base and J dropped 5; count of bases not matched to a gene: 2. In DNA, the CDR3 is TGTGCCACCAGTGATTTAGCGGGGGGGTTAGATACGCAGTATTTT. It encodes CATSDLAGGLDTQYF.

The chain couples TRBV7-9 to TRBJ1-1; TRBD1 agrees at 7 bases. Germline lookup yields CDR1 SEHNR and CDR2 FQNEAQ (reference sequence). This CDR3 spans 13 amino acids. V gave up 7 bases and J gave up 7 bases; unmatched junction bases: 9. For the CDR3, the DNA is TGTGCCAGCAACATCATCCGGGACAGTGAAGCTTTCTTT. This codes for CASNIIRDSEAFF.

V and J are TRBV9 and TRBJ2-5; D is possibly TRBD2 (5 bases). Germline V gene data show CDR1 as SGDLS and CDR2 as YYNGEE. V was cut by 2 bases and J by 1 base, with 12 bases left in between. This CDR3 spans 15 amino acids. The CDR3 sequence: CASSVHMGAQETQYF. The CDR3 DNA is TGTGCCAGCAGCGTGCACATGGGAGCCCAAGAGACCCAGTACTTC.

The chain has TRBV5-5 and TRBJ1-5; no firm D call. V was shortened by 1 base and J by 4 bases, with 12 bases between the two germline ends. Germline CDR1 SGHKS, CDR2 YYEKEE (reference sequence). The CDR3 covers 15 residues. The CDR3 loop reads CASSLLTTVNQPQHF. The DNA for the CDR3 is TGTGCCAGCAGCTTGTTGACAACGGTAAATCAGCCCCAGCATTTT.

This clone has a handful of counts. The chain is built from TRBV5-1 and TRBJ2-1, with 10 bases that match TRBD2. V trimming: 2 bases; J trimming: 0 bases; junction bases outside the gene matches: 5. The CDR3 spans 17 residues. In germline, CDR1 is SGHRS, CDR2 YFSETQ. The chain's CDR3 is CASSLTSGAYSYNEQFF. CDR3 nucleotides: TGCGCCAGCAGCTTAACTAGCGGGGCATACTCCTACAATGAGCAGTTCTTC.

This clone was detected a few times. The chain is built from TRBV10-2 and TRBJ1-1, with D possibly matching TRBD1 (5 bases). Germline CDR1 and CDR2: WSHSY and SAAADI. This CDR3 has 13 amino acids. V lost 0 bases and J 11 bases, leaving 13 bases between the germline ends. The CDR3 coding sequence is TGCGCCAGCAGTGAGTCGCAGGGTGTCGGGGCTTTCTTT. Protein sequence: CASSESQGVGAFF.

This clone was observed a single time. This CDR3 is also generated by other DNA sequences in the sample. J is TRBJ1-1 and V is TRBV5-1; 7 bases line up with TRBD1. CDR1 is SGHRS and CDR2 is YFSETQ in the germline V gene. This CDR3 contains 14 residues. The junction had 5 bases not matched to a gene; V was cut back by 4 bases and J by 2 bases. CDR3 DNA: TGCGCCAGCAGCCTAGGGACAGTTAACACTGAAGCTTTCTTT. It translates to CASSLGTVNTEAFF.

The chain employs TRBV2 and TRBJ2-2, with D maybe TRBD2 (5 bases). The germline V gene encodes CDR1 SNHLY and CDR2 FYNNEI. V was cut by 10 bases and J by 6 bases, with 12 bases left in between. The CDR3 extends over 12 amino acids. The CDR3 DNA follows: TGTGCCACCCGTCTAGCTGCCGGGGAGCTGTTTTTT. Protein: CATRLAAGELFF. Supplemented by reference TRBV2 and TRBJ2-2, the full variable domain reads EPEVTQTPSHQVTQMGQEVILRCVPISNHLYFYWYRQILGQKVEFLVSFYNNEISEKSEIFDDQFSVERPDGSNFTLKIRSTKLEDSAMYFCATRLAAGELFFGEGSRLTVL.

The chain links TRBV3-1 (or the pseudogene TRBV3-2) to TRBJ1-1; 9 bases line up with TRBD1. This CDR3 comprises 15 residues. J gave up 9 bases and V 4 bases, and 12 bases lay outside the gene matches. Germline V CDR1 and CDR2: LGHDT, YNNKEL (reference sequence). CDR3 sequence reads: CASSPNTGTGRKAFF. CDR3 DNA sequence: TGTGCCAGCAGCCCGAATACGGGGACAGGGAGGAAAGCTTTCTTT.

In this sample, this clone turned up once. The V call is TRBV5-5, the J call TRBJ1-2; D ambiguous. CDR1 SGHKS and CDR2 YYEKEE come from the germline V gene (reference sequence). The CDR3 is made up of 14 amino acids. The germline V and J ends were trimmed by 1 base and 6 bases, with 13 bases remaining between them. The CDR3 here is CASSLMYGGDGYTF. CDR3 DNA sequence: TGTGCCAGCAGCTTGATGTATGGCGGGGATGGCTACACCTTC. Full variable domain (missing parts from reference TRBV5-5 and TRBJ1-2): DAGVTQSPTHLIKTRGQQVTLRCSPISGHKSVSWYQQVLGQGPQFIFQYYEKEERGRGNFPDRFSARQFPNYSSELNVNALLLGDSALYLCASSLMYGGDGYTFGSGTRLTVV.

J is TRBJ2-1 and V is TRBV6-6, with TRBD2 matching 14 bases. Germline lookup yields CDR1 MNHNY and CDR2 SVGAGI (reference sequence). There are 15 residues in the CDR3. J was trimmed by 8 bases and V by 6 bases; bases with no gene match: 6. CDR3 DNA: TGTGCCAGCAGGCGACTAGCGGGAGGGCCATATGAGCAGTTCTTC. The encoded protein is CASRRLAGGPYEQFF.

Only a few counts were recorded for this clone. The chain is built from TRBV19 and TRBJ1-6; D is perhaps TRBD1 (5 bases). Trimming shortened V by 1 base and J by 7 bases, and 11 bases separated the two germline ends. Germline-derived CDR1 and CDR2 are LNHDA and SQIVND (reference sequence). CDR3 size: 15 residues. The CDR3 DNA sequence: TGTGCCAGTAGTATAGCTGGCAGGACAAATTCACCCCTCCACTTT. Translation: CASSIAGRTNSPLHF. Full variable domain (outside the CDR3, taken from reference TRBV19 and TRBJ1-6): DGGITQSPKYLFRKEGQNVTLSCEQNLNHDAMYWYRQDPGQGLRLIYYSQIVNDFQKGDIAEGYSVSREKKESFPLTVTSAQKNPTAFYLCASSIAGRTNSPLHFGNGTRLTVT.